The 21 T cell receptor beta chains in this list originate from one sample, sequenced in a study of regulatory T cells in long-lasting Graves disease. CDR3-region Arm-PCR and iRepertoire HTBI primers produced the TCR beta libraries. TCRdb analysed the multiplex PCR reads with MiXCR anew, one entry per CDR3 protein. The data hold roughly 420,000 distinct CDR3 sequences, with around 17% observed a single time. Time point specified: newly diagnosed GD, antithyroid drugs for less than 3 months. From PBMCs, RNA was extracted and then used to make the TCR library. These data were also filed under a second study, of T cells in Graves' hyperthyroidism and ophthalmopathy.

Sequenced material: peripheral blood mononuclear cells (PBMCs), taken at new diagnosis, from a patient treated with antithyroid drugs. Source of these receptors: a woman aged 25 to 45 with Graves disease.

This clonotype has a count of ten or more. The CDR3, as DNA: TGTGCCAGCAGCTTAGGGTACGAGAATGAGCAGTTCTTC. Translated, it gives CASSLGYENEQFF. The chain employs TRBV7-2 and TRBJ2-1, with D hard to call. The V gene lost 1 base and the J gene lost 7 bases, with 8 bases spanning the gap. Per the germline V gene, CDR1 is SGHTA and CDR2 is FQGNSA. The CDR3 length is 13 residues.

The rearrangement links TRBV24-1 to TRBJ2-1, with TRBD2 matching over 12 bases. The length of the CDR3 is 18 residues. The V gene end was trimmed by 4 bases and the J gene end by 6 bases; junction bases not matched to a gene: 12. Per the germline V gene, CDR1 is KGHDR and CDR2 is SFDVKD. The CDR3 DNA follows: TGTGCCACCAGTGAATCCTTCGCTAGCGGGAGGGCCGTCAATGAGCAGTTCTTC. It specifies CATSESFASGRAVNEQFF.

This clonotype was picked up many times. The chain recombines TRBV12-3 or TRBV12-4 with TRBJ1-1; D call uncertain. V shed 7 bases and J shed 0 bases, with 9 bases lying between them. The CDR3 sequence is 13 residues long. CDR3 amino acids: CASIMSMNTEAFF. In DNA form, the CDR3 reads TGTGCCAGCATCATGAGTATGAACACTGAAGCTTTCTTT.

This clonotype was observed many times. J is TRBJ2-1 and V is TRBV20-1, with 10 bases lining up with TRBD2. The J call may be wrong; the DNA end is better matched by TRBJ2-5. The germline V gene encodes CDR1 DFQATT and CDR2 SNEGSKA (reference sequence). This CDR3 has 16 residues. CDR3 region: CSARAPLAGGGDPQYF. CDR3 sequence (DNA): TGCAGTGCTAGAGCCCCCTTAGCGGGAGGAGGAGATCCCCAGTACTTC.

This clonotype was seen ten or more times. The gene calls are TRBV6-1 and TRBJ2-1; 8 bases map to TRBD1. V trimming: 4 bases; J trimming: 7 bases; junction bases outside the gene matches: 6. Germline CDR1 and CDR2: MNHNS and SASEGT. This CDR3 spans 14 amino acids. CDR3 in DNA: TGTGCCAGCAGTGCCGCAGGGGGCGGGAATGAGCAGTTCTTC. Translated, it gives CASSAAGGGNEQFF.

At least ten counts were recorded for this clonotype. The chain carries TRBV10-3 and TRBJ2-7; 7 bases match TRBD1. The trim removed 2 bases at V and 3 bases at J, leaving 1 base unmatched. Germline V gene lookup returns CDR1 ENHRY and CDR2 SYGVKD. The CDR3 totals 13 residues. CDR3 protein: CAISERDSYEQYF. The CDR3 DNA sequence: TGTGCCATCAGTGAGAGGGACAGCTACGAGCAGTACTTC.

This clonotype came up many times. This sequence joins TRBV28 and TRBJ2-3; D unclear. The CDR3 runs 16 residues. Germline assignment: CDR1 MDHEN and CDR2 SYDVKM. V shed 1 base and J shed 10 bases, with 21 bases lying between them. CDR3 protein: CASSLYGTTLFGAQYF. The CDR3 nucleotides are TGTGCCAGCAGTTTATACGGCACCACTTTATTCGGTGCGCAGTATTTT.

In its sample, this clonotype was seen many times. The chain is built from TRBV27 and TRBJ1-2; D uncertain. V was pared by 4 bases and J by 4 bases, with 10 bases between. The CDR3 has 13 amino acids. Germline V CDR1 and CDR2: MNHEY, SMNVEV (reference sequence). This chain's CDR3 is CASSSGLPYGYTF. The CDR3 coding sequence is TGTGCCAGCAGTTCCGGGTTACCCTATGGCTACACCTTC.

This clonotype showed up many times. The chain employs TRBV9 and TRBJ1-1; D not resolved. This CDR3 has 13 residues. Germline V gives CDR1 SGDLS, CDR2 YYNGEE. The V end was cut by 3 bases, the J end by 4 bases, with 10 bases between. The CDR3, as DNA: TGTGCCAGCAGCGGCGGTGGAAGCACTGAAGCTTTCTTT. Its protein is CASSGGGSTEAFF.

V is TRBV3-1 and J is TRBJ2-7; 9 nucleotides agree with TRBD2. Trimming took 6 bases from V and 2 from J; bases not matched to a gene: 5. Per the germline V gene, CDR1 is LGHDT and CDR2 is YNNKEL (reference sequence). The CDR3 sequence is 14 residues long. The CDR3 nucleotides read TGTGCCAGCAGGCTAGCGGGATCGACCTACGAGCAGTACTTC. This translates into CASRLAGSTYEQYF.

The chain joins TRBV18 to TRBJ1-2; D is uncertain. V was cut by 2 bases and J by 7 bases, with 8 bases left in between. The CDR3 extends over 12 amino acids. Germline CDR1 KGHSH, CDR2 LQKENI. The CDR3 loop reads CASSPEGSGYTF. DNA for the CDR3: TGTGCCAGCTCACCAGAAGGGAGTGGCTACACCTTC.

With regard to this clonotype: Given a far larger clone just one base away, this is likely a sequencing read error. The rearrangement links TRBV18 to TRBJ2-3, with D perhaps TRBD1 (5 bases). The DNA end lines up better with TRBJ1-1; the J call may be wrong. This CDR3 is built from 16 residues. CDR1 KGHSH and CDR2 LQKENI come from the germline V gene. The CDR3 nucleotides read TGTGCCAGCTCACCGAATATCGACAGCTTGAACACTGACGCTTTCTTT. It is translated as CASSPNIDSLNTDAFF.

This clonotype was recorded a few times. The V gene is TRBV10-1, the J gene TRBJ2-1, with D perhaps matching TRBD2 (6 bases). Deletions cut 3 bases from V and 7 bases from J, with 16 bases between. Germline-derived CDR1 and CDR2 are WNHNN and SYGVQD (reference sequence). The CDR3 runs to 15 residues. This chain's CDR3 is CASSESNGRLNEQFF. In DNA, the CDR3 is TGCGCCAGCAGTGAATCTAACGGGAGACTAAATGAGCAGTTCTTC.

This clonotype has ten or more counts. The V call is TRBV20-1, the J call TRBJ1-4; no definite D call. Germline-derived CDR1 and CDR2 are DFQATT and SNEGSKA (reference sequence). Trimming took 5 bases from V and 3 from J, leaving 16 bases between them. This CDR3 spans 15 amino acids. CDR3 bases: TGCAGTGCTGGGCGATGGGGTAGGGCTAATGAAAAACTGTTTTTT. Its translation is CSAGRWGRANEKLFF.

J is TRBJ1-1 and V is TRBV20-1; D might be TRBD1 (6 bases). CDR1 is DFQATT, CDR2 SNEGSKA, per germline (reference sequence). CDR3 length: 19 amino acids. V was trimmed by 3 bases and J by 0 bases, leaving 26 bases between them. CDR3 coding DNA: TGCAGTGCTAGTAGGGGGGGGTATAGTCGAACTAATTTGAACACTGAAGCTTTCTTT. Protein sequence: CSASRGGYSRTNLNTEAFF.

The J gene is TRBJ2-1, the V gene TRBV6-4; 12 nucleotides agree with TRBD2. Germline V CDR1 and CDR2: MRHNA, SNTAGT. The CDR3 loop spans 17 amino acids. V shed 7 bases and J 6 bases; nucleotides not matched to a gene: 13. CDR3 protein: CASTHQWASGRGNEQFF. The CDR3 DNA reads TGTGCCAGCACCCACCAGTGGGCTAGCGGGAGGGGCAATGAGCAGTTCTTC.

The chain joins TRBV10-3 to TRBJ2-3, with TRBD2 identical over 12 bases. With the DNA end fitting TRBJ2-1 better, the J assignment may be wrong. The CDR3 is 15 amino acids. Germline V gives CDR1 ENHRY, CDR2 SYGVKD. In DNA form, the CDR3 reads TGTGCCATCAGTGACAGGGGACTAGCGGGTGACGAGCAGTTCTTC. Its protein is CAISDRGLAGDEQFF.

A word on this clonotype: A single base separates this from a much larger clone, so it may be a read error. The CDR3 is CASSSGTSGTSHDQFF. CDR3 nucleotide sequence: TGCGCCAGCAGCTCGGGGACTAGCGGGACATCCCATGATCAGTTCTTC. The chain combines TRBV5-1 with TRBJ2-1; 13 bases are shared with TRBD2. This CDR3 spans 16 amino acids. Germline assignment: CDR1 SGHRS and CDR2 YFSETQ. The entire variable domain, with the rest obtained from reference TRBV5-1 and TRBJ2-1, is as follows: KAGVTQTPRYLIKTRGQQVTLSCSPISGHRSVSWYQQTPGQGLQFLFEYFSETQRNKGNFPGRFSGRQFSNSRSEMNVSTLELGDSALYLCASSSGTSGTSHDQFFGPGTRLTVL.

This rearrangement joins TRBV19 to TRBJ1-1, with a weak D call TRBD1 (6 bases). The CDR3 length is 14 residues. V was pared by 3 bases and J by 9 bases, with 17 bases between. Germline V gene lookup returns CDR1 LNHDA and CDR2 SQIVND (reference sequence). The CDR3 DNA follows: TGTGCCAGTAGTATCGGCTTCTCGGACAGTAAAGCTTTCTTT. As protein: CASSIGFSDSKAFF.

This clonotype was observed at least ten times. The rearrangement links TRBV11-2 to TRBJ2-1; D uncertain. This CDR3 is 11 amino acids long. V was clipped by 6 bases and J by 6 bases, with 6 bases between them. Germline lookup yields CDR1 SGHAT and CDR2 FQNNGV. The CDR3 coding sequence is TGTGCCAGCAGTTTCGGCAATGAGCAGTTCTTC. This sequence encodes CASSFGNEQFF.

This clonotype occurred many times. The chain uses TRBV28 and TRBJ1-1; D unclear. V was pared by 7 bases and J by 0 bases, with 6 bases between. Germline CDR1 reads MDHEN; CDR2 reads SYDVKM. This CDR3 has 12 amino acids. The DNA for the CDR3 is TGTGCCAGCACGGAAATGAACACTGAAGCTTTCTTT. Translation gives CASTEMNTEAFF.